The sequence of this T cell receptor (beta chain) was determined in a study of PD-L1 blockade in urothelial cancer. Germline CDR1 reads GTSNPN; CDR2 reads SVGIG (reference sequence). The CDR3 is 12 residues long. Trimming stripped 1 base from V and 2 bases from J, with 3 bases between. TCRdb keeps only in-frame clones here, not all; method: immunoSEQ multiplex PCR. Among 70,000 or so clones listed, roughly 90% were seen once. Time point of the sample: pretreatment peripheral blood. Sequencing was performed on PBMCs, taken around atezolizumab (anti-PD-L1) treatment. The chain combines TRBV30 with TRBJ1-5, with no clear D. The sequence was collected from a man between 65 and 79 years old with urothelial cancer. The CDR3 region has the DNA TGTGCCTGGAGTGGCGGCAATCAGCCCCAGCATTTT. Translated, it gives CAWSGGNQPQHF.